This T cell receptor beta chain was identified in a study of blood T cell repertoires in COVID-19. Across the whole study: Whether acute or convalescent, the COVID-19 samples came from the United States, Italy and Spain. T cells, B-cell-depleted T cells, or PBMCs supplied cDNA or gDNA.

Germline V lookup: CDR1 LNHDA, CDR2 SQIVND (reference sequence). The CDR3 sequence is 13 residues long. Trimming removed 3 bases from V and 6 bases from J, with 9 bases in between. Per the study methods: Nucleated cell number was recorded as an estimate derived from reference gene primer amplification. The data were produced by immunoSEQ multiplex PCR, yet TCRdb's version contains in-frame clones alone and is incomplete. The V and J calls and clone size come from that table; D and trimming were worked out from the DNA. The top ten hold around 1.3% of the sample, which has about 62,000 clones, approximately 90% seen once.

The clonotype comes from a woman older than 75 with acute or convalescent COVID-19. V and J are TRBV19 and TRBJ1-5; D uncertain. Specimen: peripheral blood. DNA of the CDR3: TGTGCCAGTAGTATCAACTCGGGTCAGCCCCAGCATTTT. Amino acids: CASSINSGQPQHF.